This T cell receptor (beta chain) was found in a study of cytomegalovirus exposure and HLA in healthy donors. Study-wide findings and caveats: In vitro testing confirmed three CMV-associated chains as specific for CMV antigens.

The CDR3 length is 14 residues. The V and J ends lost 3 bases and 8 bases, in that order; junction bases with no gene match: 5. Germline V lookup: CDR1 MNHNS, CDR2 SASEGT. Samples came from healthy bone marrow donors. Of note for this clone: Its antigen is unidentified.

The PCR used 60 Vbeta and 13 Jbeta primers. The data were produced by immunoSEQ multiplex PCR, yet TCRdb's version contains in-frame clones alone and is incomplete. The sample shows 110,000 to 150,000 clones, around 75% of them seen only once. The chain combines TRBV6-1 with TRBJ1-2; 11 bases match TRBD1. The receptor was derived from a woman aged 25 to 39 in good health and CMV-seronegative. Sequencing was done on a sample of PBMCs. The CDR3 spells CASSEGQGERGYTF. The DNA of the CDR3 is TGTGCCAGCAGTGAGGGACAGGGGGAAAGGGGCTACACCTTC.